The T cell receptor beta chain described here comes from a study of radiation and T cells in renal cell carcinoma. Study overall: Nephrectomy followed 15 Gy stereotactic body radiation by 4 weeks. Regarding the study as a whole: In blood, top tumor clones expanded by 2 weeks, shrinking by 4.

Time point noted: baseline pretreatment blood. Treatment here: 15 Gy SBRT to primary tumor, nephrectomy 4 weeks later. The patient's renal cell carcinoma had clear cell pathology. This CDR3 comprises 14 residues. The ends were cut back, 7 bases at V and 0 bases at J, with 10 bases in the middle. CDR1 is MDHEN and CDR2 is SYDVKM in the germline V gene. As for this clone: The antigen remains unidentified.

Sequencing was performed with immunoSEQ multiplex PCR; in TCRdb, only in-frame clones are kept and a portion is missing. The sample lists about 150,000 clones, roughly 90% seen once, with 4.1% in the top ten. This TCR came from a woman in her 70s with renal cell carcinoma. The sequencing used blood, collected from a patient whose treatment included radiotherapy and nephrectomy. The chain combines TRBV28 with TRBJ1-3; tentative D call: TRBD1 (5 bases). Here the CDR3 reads CASTGGGSGNTIYF. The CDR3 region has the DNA TGTGCCAGCACCGGCGGGGGCTCTGGAAACACCATATATTTT.